This TCR beta chain came from a study of post-analysis software for immune sequencing data. This clonotype was picked up one time. Libraries were made from TCR beta cDNA, and they carried unique molecular identifiers. MiXCR, applied by TCRdb to the PCR reads, yields one record per CDR3 protein. Of about 620,000 distinct CDR3 sequences listed, 44% were seen once; the top ten hold under 2%. The source is a girl aged 10 to 17 with multiple sclerosis. Sequenced: blood.

The CDR3 nucleotides read TGTGCCAGCAGTTTCCTGACAGAGACGAACACTGAAGCTTTCTTT. Protein: CASSFLTETNTEAFF. The chain carries TRBV28 and TRBJ1-1; D might be TRBD1 (5 bases). The germline V and J ends were trimmed by 3 bases and 1 base, with 12 bases remaining between them. This CDR3 is 15 amino acids long. Per germline, CDR1 MDHEN and CDR2 SYDVKM.